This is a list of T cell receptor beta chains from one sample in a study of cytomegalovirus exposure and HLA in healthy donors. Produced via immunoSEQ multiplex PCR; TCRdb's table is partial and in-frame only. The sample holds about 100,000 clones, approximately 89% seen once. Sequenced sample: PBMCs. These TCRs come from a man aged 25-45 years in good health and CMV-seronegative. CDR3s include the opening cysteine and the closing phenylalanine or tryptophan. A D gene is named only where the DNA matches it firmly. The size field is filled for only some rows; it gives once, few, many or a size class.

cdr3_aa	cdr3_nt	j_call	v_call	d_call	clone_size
CATSRGDRGYGYTF	TGTGCCACCAGCAGAGGGGACAGGGGCTATGGCTACACCTTC	TRBJ1-2	TRBV15	TRBD1	.
CASRPGRGYNEQFF	TGTGCCAGCAGGCCAGGACGGGGTTACAATGAGCAGTTCTTC	TRBJ2-1	TRBV7-9	.	once
CSGYVAGGFETQYF	TGCAGCGGATATGTAGCGGGAGGCTTTGAGACCCAGTACTTC	TRBJ2-5	TRBV29-1	TRBD2	once
CASSPGAGGEQYF	TGTGCCAGCAGCCCTGGGGCCGGGGGCGAGCAGTACTTC	TRBJ2-7	TRBV7-2	.	once
CASTHLGLVYEQYF	TGTGCCAGCACCCACCTAGGACTAGTCTACGAGCAGTACTTC	TRBJ2-7	TRBV6-1	TRBD2	.
CASSLTGAYNEQFF	TGTGCCAGCAGCTTAACGGGGGCTTACAATGAGCAGTTCTTC	TRBJ2-1	TRBV7-3	.	.
CASSAAGGVIAFF	TGTGCCAGCAGCGCGGCGGGGGGCGTCATTGCTTTCTTT	TRBJ1-1	TRBV7-2	.	.
CARSNGLAGGPYEQYF	TGTGCCAGAAGCAACGGACTAGCGGGGGGGCCCTACGAGCAGTACTTC	TRBJ2-7	TRBV5-3	TRBD2	.
CSVRGRFTDTQYF	TGCAGCGTGAGAGGGAGGTTCACAGATACGCAGTATTTT	TRBJ2-3	TRBV29-1	.	once
CASSPGGRETQYF	TGTGCCAGCAGTCCAGGGGGCCGAGAGACCCAGTACTTC	TRBJ2-5	TRBV6-5	TRBD1	.
CASSFSANYGYTF	TGTGCCAGCAGCTTCTCAGCTAACTATGGCTACACCTTC	TRBJ1-2	TRBV7-8	.	.
CASSVGSGNQETQYF	TGTGCCAGCAGCGTGGGAAGCGGAAATCAAGAGACCCAGTACTTC	TRBJ2-5	TRBV9	.	.
CAWNAGIQTTDTQYF	TGTGCCTGGAACGCAGGGATCCAAACCACAGATACGCAGTATTTT	TRBJ2-3	TRBV30	.	.
CATSRSGRAHEQYF	TGTGCCACCAGTAGGAGTGGGAGGGCCCACGAGCAGTACTTC	TRBJ2-7	TRBV15	TRBD2	.
CASSQGGTIEAFF	TGCGCCAGCAGCCAAGGAGGAACAATTGAAGCTTTCTTT	TRBJ1-1	TRBV4-3	.	few
CASSLIRGGRQPQHF	TGTGCCAGCAGTTTAATTCGAGGGGGCCGACAGCCCCAGCATTTT	TRBJ1-5	TRBV28	TRBD1	.
CAISDSLRGSGETQYF	TGTGCCATCAGCGACTCGCTCAGGGGGTCAGGTGAGACCCAGTACTTC	TRBJ2-5	TRBV10-3	TRBD1	.